A single sample gave rise to the 29 T cell receptor beta chains below, sequenced in a study of T cells in Graves' hyperthyroidism and ophthalmopathy. From RNA transcripts, TCR beta CDR3 regions were amplified. HTBI primers were used for first-round RT-PCR of the TCR CDR3. TCRdb independently ran MiXCR on the multiplex PCR reads; one entry per CDR3 protein. The data show almost 600,000 distinct CDR3 sequences, about 45% seen once. Sequences were obtained from peripheral blood or thyroid tissue (not recorded which). The source of these receptors is a woman younger than 30 with Graves' hyperthyroidism.

The chain employs TRBV29-1 and TRBJ1-2; tentative D call: TRBD1 (5 bases). Looked up from germline, CDR1 is SQVTM and CDR2 is ANQGSEA. The CDR3 contains 12 residues. Trimming cost V 4 bases and J 4 bases, with 10 bases left between them. The CDR3 loop reads CSVATVLYGYTF. The CDR3 DNA reads as TGCAGCGTTGCGACAGTACTCTATGGCTACACCTTC.

The chain employs TRBV29-1 and TRBJ2-5; D perhaps matches TRBD1 (6 bases). V was pared by 8 bases and J by 5 bases, with 21 bases between. Germline V gene lookup returns CDR1 SQVTM and CDR2 ANQGSEA. There are 14 residues in the CDR3. CDR3 coding DNA: TGCAGCTTTTCCCCTGGGGGTCAGGGGGAGACCCAGTACTTC. Its translation is CSFSPGGQGETQYF.

Worth noting for this clonotype: This sequence may be a read error, since a much larger clone differs from it by one base. The V and J genes are TRBV20-1 and TRBJ1-6; 9 bases are shared with TRBD1. The CDR3 extends over 13 amino acids. Per germline, CDR1 DFQATT and CDR2 SNEGSKA (reference sequence). CDR3 region: CSAVDRGNSPLRF. The CDR3 nucleotides are TGCAGTGCGGTGGACAGGGGAAATTCACCCCTCCGCTTT.

This clonotype was observed many times. The chain carries TRBV6-6 and TRBJ1-5; unclear D gene. This CDR3 spans 15 amino acids. Germline assignment: CDR1 MNHNY and CDR2 SVGAGI (reference sequence). The ends were cut back, 0 bases at V and 1 base at J, with 7 bases in the middle. The CDR3 region has the DNA TGTGCCAGCAGTTACTCCCTAAAGAGCAATCAGCCCCAGCATTTT. Translation gives CASSYSLKSNQPQHF.

This clonotype was observed at least ten times. This chain links TRBV12-3 or TRBV12-4 with TRBJ1-5, with a possible D match to TRBD1 (5 bases). Trimming left V 2 bases short and J 6 bases short, with 17 bases between. This CDR3 has 16 amino acids. Here the CDR3 DNA reads TGTGCCAGCAGTTTATCGTCCGGGGCAGGGACTCAGCCCCAGCATTTT. This codes for CASSLSSGAGTQPQHF.

The chain joins TRBV7-9 to TRBJ1-2; D is ambiguous. There are 13 residues in the CDR3. CDR1 is SEHNR and CDR2 is FQNEAQ in the germline V gene (reference sequence). V was cut by 1 base and J by 11 bases, with 14 bases left in between. In DNA, the CDR3 is TGTGCCAGCAGCTTAGTGGGTCTACGCAGGTACACCTTC. Translation: CASSLVGLRRYTF.

Ten or more counts support this clonotype. The V call is TRBV24-1, the J call TRBJ1-5, with no clear D. The germline V gene encodes CDR1 KGHDR and CDR2 SFDVKD. This CDR3 comprises 16 residues. Trimming shortened V by 0 bases and J by 0 bases, and 8 bases separated the two germline ends. CDR3 coding DNA: TGTGCCACCAGTGATTTGCGGCTACTTAGCAATCAGCCCCAGCATTTT. Protein: CATSDLRLLSNQPQHF.

The chain employs TRBV20-1 and TRBJ2-7, with 9 bases aligning to TRBD2. CDR3 size: 15 residues. J lost 7 bases, V lost 5 bases, and 15 bases had no gene match. CDR1 and CDR2 from the germline V gene are DFQATT and SNEGSKA (reference sequence). The CDR3 is CSAPPVLAGANEQYF. In DNA form, the CDR3 reads TGCAGTGCTCCCCCGGTATTAGCGGGAGCCAATGAGCAGTACTTC.

In its sample, this clonotype was seen many times. The V call is TRBV10-3, the J call TRBJ2-7; D remains ambiguous. Germline V gene lookup returns CDR1 ENHRY and CDR2 SYGVKD. This CDR3 has 14 residues. The V gene lost 2 bases and the J gene lost 3 bases, with 11 bases spanning the gap. The CDR3 region is CAISELAQSYEQYF. The CDR3 DNA is TGTGCCATCAGTGAGCTCGCACAAAGCTACGAGCAGTACTTC.

This clonotype was seen more than once but under ten times. The chain carries TRBV18 and TRBJ1-2, with D uncertain. Germline lookup yields CDR1 KGHSH and CDR2 LQKENI. With 0 bases removed from V and 2 bases from J, the gap between germline ends came to 10 bases. This CDR3 spans 15 amino acids. In DNA, the CDR3 is TGTGCCAGCTCACCACCGGCCAGATTGAACTATGGCTACACCTTC. Its translation: CASSPPARLNYGYTF. Looking up the rest from reference TRBV18 and TRBJ1-2 gives the full variable domain: NAGVMQNPRHLVRRRGQEARLRCSPMKGHSHVYWYRQLPEEGLKFMVYLQKENIIDESGMPKERFSAEFPKEGPSILRIQQVVRGDSAAYFCASSPPARLNYGYTFGSGTRLTVV.

This clonotype showed up many times. V is TRBV7-9 and J is TRBJ1-1, with D maybe TRBD1 (5 bases). Trimming removed 1 base from V and 2 bases from J, with 11 bases in between. The CDR3 has 15 amino acids. Germline V gene data show CDR1 as SEHNR and CDR2 as FQNEAQ (reference sequence). The DNA of the CDR3 is TGTGCCAGCAGCTTAGACGGACAAAGTAACACTGAAGCTTTCTTT. Translating it yields CASSLDGQSNTEAFF.

The rearrangement uses TRBV20-1 and TRBJ2-2; 11 bases are a match to TRBD2. Trimming at V came to 0 bases and at J to 7 bases, leaving 7 bases not matched to a gene. Germline lookup yields CDR1 DFQATT and CDR2 SNEGSKA (reference sequence). The length of the CDR3 is 16 residues. The CDR3 sequence is CSARDPLAGGIGELFF. The CDR3 bases are TGCAGTGCTAGAGATCCTCTAGCGGGAGGAATCGGGGAGCTGTTTTTT.

Many counts were recorded for this clonotype. The V and J genes are TRBV2 and TRBJ1-5, with D unresolved. The CDR3 contains 13 residues. Germline CDR1 and CDR2: SNHLY and FYNNEI. Trimming removed 1 base at V and 6 bases at J, with 7 bases between. The DNA for the CDR3 is TGTGCCAGCAGTGAAGTCCCCGGTCAGCCCCAGCATTTT. Amino acid sequence: CASSEVPGQPQHF.

This clonotype was observed at least ten times. The rearrangement joins TRBV27 to TRBJ1-2; 8 nucleotides agree with TRBD1. The CDR3 contains 14 residues. In germline, CDR1 is MNHEY, CDR2 SMNVEV (reference sequence). The J segment lost 6 bases and the V segment lost 3 bases, leaving 6 bases of the junction unmatched. Here the CDR3 DNA reads TGTGCCAGCAGTTTCCAAGACAGGGGCGATGGCTACACCTTC. This translates into CASSFQDRGDGYTF.

The rearrangement links TRBV14 to TRBJ1-4, with a possible D match to TRBD1 (5 bases). With 1 base removed from V and 6 bases from J, the gap between germline ends came to 15 bases. The CDR3 contains 16 residues. Per germline, CDR1 SGHDN and CDR2 FVKESK. This CDR3 reads CASSQVSRDFDEKLFF. The CDR3, as DNA: TGTGCCAGCAGCCAAGTTTCCCGGGACTTTGATGAAAAACTGTTTTTT.

V is TRBV5-1 and J is TRBJ1-1; D gene uncertain. Trimming pared 5 bases from V and 5 bases from J, leaving 13 bases between. This CDR3 is built from 13 residues. From germline, CDR1 is SGHRS and CDR2 YFSETQ. DNA for the CDR3: TGCGCCAGCAGACTCACAGTTCAAACTGAAGCTTTCTTT. This codes for CASRLTVQTEAFF.

The rearrangement links TRBV2 to TRBJ2-2, with 10 nucleotides matching TRBD1. V shed 7 bases, J shed 7 bases, and the junction held 12 bases outside the gene matches. CDR1 is SNHLY and CDR2 is FYNNEI in the germline V gene. CDR3 length: 16 amino acids. CDR3 residues: CASKPGTGTGVGELFF. The CDR3, as DNA: TGTGCCAGCAAGCCAGGAACCGGGACAGGGGTCGGGGAGCTGTTTTTT.

Only a few counts were recorded for this clonotype. The rearrangement uses TRBV7-2 and TRBJ2-2; D uncertain. Trimming took off 5 bases at V and 6 bases at J, with 10 bases between the two ends. This CDR3 comprises 13 residues. Looked up from germline, CDR1 is SGHTA and CDR2 is FQGNSA. CDR3 sequence (DNA): TGTGCCAGCAGCCCCGAATCTGCCGGGGAGCTGTTTTTT. Translating gives CASSPESAGELFF.

The chain links TRBV7-9 to TRBJ2-1; D not resolved. V shed 1 base and J shed 4 bases, with 5 bases lying between them. This CDR3 is built from 13 residues. Germline CDR1 and CDR2: SEHNR and FQNEAQ (reference sequence). The CDR3 DNA reads as TGTGCCAGCAGCTTAGAGTTATACAATGAGCAGTTCTTC. Its translation is CASSLELYNEQFF.

Details on this clonotype: Just one base apart from a much larger clone, this may be a read error. J is TRBJ2-7 and V is TRBV5-1; 10 bases fit TRBD2. CDR3 length equals 18 residues. The junction had 12 bases not matched to a gene; V was cut back by 1 base and J by 2 bases. Germline-derived CDR1 and CDR2 are SGHRS and YFSETQ. The CDR3 nucleotides are TGCGCCAGCAGCTTGTTCGCTAGCGGGGGTGGGGTCGCCTACGAGCAGTACTTC. It codes for CASSLFASGGGVAYEQYF.

Turning to this clonotype: Just one base apart from a much larger clone, this may be a read error. This chain joins TRBV5-1 and TRBJ2-7; the match to TRBD2 covers 8 bases. The CDR3 loop spans 14 amino acids. Per germline, CDR1 SGHRS and CDR2 YFSETQ. The CDR3 DNA follows: TGCGCCAGCAGCGGGAGCGGGAGAATCTACGCGCAGTACTTC. Translation gives CASSGSGRIYAQYF.

This clonotype was detected once. The rearrangement uses TRBV7-2 and TRBJ1-1; D remains ambiguous. The CDR3 sequence is 14 residues long. The germline V gene encodes CDR1 SGHTA and CDR2 FQGNSA. V lost 5 bases, J lost 4 bases, and 14 bases lay in between. The CDR3 DNA follows: TGTGCCAGCAGCCCCGGGAAGGGCACCACTGAAGCTTTCTTT. Translating it yields CASSPGKGTTEAFF.

This clonotype was seen just once. The rearrangement links TRBV7-2 to TRBJ2-1; D gene unclear. From germline, CDR1 is SGHTA and CDR2 FQGNSA. Trimming left V 0 bases short and J 0 bases short, with 15 bases between. The CDR3 runs 18 residues. In DNA, the CDR3 is TGTGCCAGCAGCTTAGCGAAGGCTATCCCGAGCTCCTACAATGAGCAGTTCTTC. It is translated as CASSLAKAIPSSYNEQFF.

This clonotype was seen more than once but under ten times. The chain is built from TRBV5-6 and TRBJ1-1, with D perhaps TRBD1 (5 bases). This CDR3 is built from 17 residues. Trimming stripped 0 bases from V and 3 bases from J, with 18 bases between. The V gene's germline CDR1 is SGHDT and CDR2 YYEEEE. The CDR3 coding sequence is TGTGCCAGCAGCTTGGTTAGGTTTTCCAGGGTGGACACTGAAGCTTTCTTT. Protein sequence: CASSLVRFSRVDTEAFF.

As regards this clonotype: The junction differs from germline at one of its ends, possibly a read error. The V gene is TRBV2, the J gene TRBJ1-1, with no clear D. Looked up from germline, CDR1 is SNHLY and CDR2 is FYNNEI. CDR3 length: 14 residues. CDR3: CASSPTGGASEASF. CDR3 nucleotides: TGTGCCAGCAGTCCAACGGGCGGAGCATCTGAAGCTTCCTTT.

At least ten counts were recorded for this clonotype. The chain combines TRBV5-1 with TRBJ1-2, with 7 bases matching TRBD1. The trim removed 6 bases at V and 5 bases at J, leaving 7 bases unmatched. Germline values: CDR1 SGHRS, CDR2 YFSETQ. There are 13 residues in the CDR3. This CDR3 is CASTYRGRYGYTF. The CDR3 nucleotides are TGCGCCAGCACCTACAGGGGCCGGTATGGCTACACCTTC. Supplemented by reference TRBV5-1 and TRBJ1-2, the full variable domain reads KAGVTQTPRYLIKTRGQQVTLSCSPISGHRSVSWYQQTPGQGLQFLFEYFSETQRNKGNFPGRFSGRQFSNSRSEMNVSTLELGDSALYLCASTYRGRYGYTFGSGTRLTVV.

The sample holds a few counts of this clonotype. The J gene is TRBJ1-2, the V gene TRBV27; D uncertain. The germline V and J ends were trimmed by 3 bases and 8 bases, with 22 bases remaining between them. The CDR3 extends over 16 amino acids. The germline V gene has CDR1 MNHEY and CDR2 SMNVEV (reference sequence). Here the CDR3 DNA reads TGTGCCAGCAGTTTTAGAGTCGACGGGAGCGTCCGGGGCTACACCTTC. Translated: CASSFRVDGSVRGYTF.

This clonotype appeared many times. This chain links TRBV27 with TRBJ2-5, with unresolved D. This CDR3 is 13 amino acids long. The V end was cut by 6 bases, the J end by 3 bases, with 11 bases between. The germline gives CDR1 MNHEY, CDR2 SMNVEV (reference sequence). CDR3 sequence: CASRPPSEETQYF. In DNA form, the CDR3 reads TGTGCCAGCAGACCTCCCTCGGAAGAGACCCAGTACTTC.

V and J are TRBV20-1 and TRBJ1-4, with D possibly matching TRBD1 (6 bases). V lost 0 bases, J lost 7 bases, and 12 bases lay in between. Germline V lookup: CDR1 DFQATT, CDR2 SNEGSKA (reference sequence). This CDR3 comprises 14 residues. The DNA of the CDR3 is TGCAGTGCTAGAGATTTGGCAGGGGCTGAAAAACTGTTTTTT. Amino acid sequence: CSARDLAGAEKLFF.